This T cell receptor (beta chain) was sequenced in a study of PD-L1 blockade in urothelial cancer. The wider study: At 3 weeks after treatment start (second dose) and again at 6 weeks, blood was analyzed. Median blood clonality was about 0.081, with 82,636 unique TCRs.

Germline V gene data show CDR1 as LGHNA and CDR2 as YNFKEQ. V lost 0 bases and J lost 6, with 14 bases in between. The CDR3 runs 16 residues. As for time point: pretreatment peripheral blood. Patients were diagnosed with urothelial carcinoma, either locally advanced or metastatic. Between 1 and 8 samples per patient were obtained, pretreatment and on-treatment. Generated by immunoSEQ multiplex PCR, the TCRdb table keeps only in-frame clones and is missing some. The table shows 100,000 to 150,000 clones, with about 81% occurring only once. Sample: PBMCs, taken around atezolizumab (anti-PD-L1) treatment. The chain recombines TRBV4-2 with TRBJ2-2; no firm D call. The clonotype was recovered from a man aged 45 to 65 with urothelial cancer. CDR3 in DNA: TGTGCCAGCAGCCAAGAAAATTTACGGCGGTCCGGGGAGCTGTTTTTT. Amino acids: CASSQENLRRSGELFF.